This entry lists 5 T cell receptor beta chains sequenced from one sample in a study of regulatory T cells in long-lasting Graves disease. Arm-PCR of CDR3 regions and iRepertoire HTBI primers were used to build TCR beta libraries. TCRdb independently ran MiXCR on the multiplex PCR reads; one entry per CDR3 protein. The data show roughly 250,000 distinct CDR3 sequences, with around 19% seen just once and approximately 14% held by the top ten. This sample's time point: newly diagnosed GD, antithyroid drugs for less than 3 months. Researchers made the TCR library from RNA that was extracted from PBMCs. These data are also associated with another study on T cells in Graves' hyperthyroidism and ophthalmopathy.

The sequencing used peripheral blood mononuclear cells (PBMCs), collected at new diagnosis, from a patient treated with antithyroid drugs. Source of these receptors: a woman in her twenties or thirties with Graves disease.

For this clonotype: A far larger clone is only one base removed, so a read error is likely. Because it lacks the conserved phenylalanine or tryptophan at the end, this CDR3 is likely a read error. The DNA is omitted, as the CDR3 cannot be located on it reliably, and the CDR3 follows TCRdb's listing. The chain carries TRBV7-8 and TRBJ2-1; the D call in the table, TRBD2, was not verified against the DNA. Germline lookup yields CDR1 SGHVS and CDR2 FQNEAQ. The CDR3 totals 15 residues, both ends included. The CDR3 protein is CASSLSSGGPDTQYL.

This clonotype came up a few times. V usage is TRBV4-1 and J usage is TRBJ1-4; the D is unclear. This CDR3 has 16 amino acids. The ends were cut back, 6 bases at V and 2 bases at J, with 16 bases in the middle. The germline V gene encodes CDR1 MGHRA and CDR2 YSYEKL. The CDR3 reads CASRPALRATNEKLFF. CDR3 DNA: TGCGCCAGCAGACCAGCCCTTAGGGCCACTAATGAAAAACTGTTTTTT.

There are many counts of this clonotype. This chain links TRBV29-1 with TRBJ1-1; the D gene is possibly TRBD1 (6 bases). Germline loops: CDR1 SQVTM, CDR2 ANQGSEA. Trimming pared 7 bases from V and 5 bases from J, leaving 23 bases between. This CDR3 has 15 amino acids. The CDR3 sequence is CSATPGQMRGTEAFF. The CDR3 bases are TGCAGCGCCACGCCAGGACAGATGAGAGGAACTGAAGCTTTCTTT.

DNA of the CDR3: TGTGCCAGCAGTTTAGCGCCCGGGACAGGGAGTAAGGGCACTGAAGCTTTCTTT. The encoded protein is CASSLAPGTGSKGTEAFF. The rearrangement uses TRBV12-3 or TRBV12-4 and TRBJ1-1; 9 bases line up with TRBD1. The V gene end was trimmed by 0 bases and the J gene end by 4 bases; junction bases not matched to a gene: 12. The CDR3 sequence is 18 residues long.

A remark on this clonotype: The conserved phenylalanine or tryptophan normally closing the CDR3 is absent here, so this likely arose from a read error. CDR3 amino acids: CASSEGRREAFS. CDR3 coding DNA: TGTGCCAGCAGTGAGGGCCGTCGTGAAGCTTTCTCT. This chain links TRBV2 with TRBJ1-1; the D is unclear. The V gene lost 3 bases and the J gene lost 7 bases, with 9 bases spanning the gap. From germline, CDR1 is SNHLY and CDR2 FYNNEI. The CDR3 length is 12 residues.